The clone carrying this TCR beta chain was seen a handful of times. The data stem from a study of T cells in Graves' hyperthyroidism and ophthalmopathy. This CDR3 has 15 amino acids. CDR1 and CDR2 (germline): SGHTA, FQGNSA. V shed 1 base and J shed 2 bases, with 9 bases lying between them. RNA transcripts gave rise to amplified TCR beta CDR3 regions. TCR CDR3 underwent first-round RT-PCR with the HTBI primer set. TCRdb ran MiXCR on the multiplex PCR reads and lists one entry per CDR3 protein. The sample consists of hundreds of thousands of distinct CDR3 sequences, about 22% of them appearing once. This chain uses TRBV7-2 with TRBJ1-3; possibly TRBD1 for D (5 bases). This clonotype originated in a woman in her 70s with Graves' ophthalmopathy. Specimen: blood. The CDR3 here is CASSLVGQTGNTIYF. DNA for the CDR3: TGTGCCAGCAGCTTAGTAGGACAAACTGGAAACACCATATATTTT.